These T cell receptor beta chains were read from a single sample in a study of PD-L1 blockade in urothelial cancer. Here immunoSEQ multiplex PCR was the method, and the copy in TCRdb shows in-frame clones only, minus some. The table lists approximately 93,000 clones, around 78% of them singletons. The sample consisted of PBMCs, taken around atezolizumab (anti-PD-L1) treatment. Source of these receptors: a man in his 70s with urothelial cancer. Both conserved end residues are part of each CDR3. The D gene is left open where the match is weak. Part of the rows lack a size; the others show once, few, many or a class for expanded clones.

TRBV5-1,.,15,TRBJ1-6,once,TGCGCCAGCAGCTTGGAGGGACTCCATAATTCACCCCTCCACTTT,CASSLEGLHNSPLHF
TRBV5-6,TRBD2,14,TRBJ2-5,.,TGTGCCAGCAGCGGAGCGGGGGGCCAAGAGACCCAGTACTTC,CASSGAGGQETQYF
TRBV19,.,14,TRBJ2-5,.,TGTGCCAGTAGTATGAGGGCAGGGGGGGAGACCCAGTACTTC,CASSMRAGGETQYF
TRBV11-2,TRBD1,15,TRBJ1-1,.,TGTGCCAGCAGCCTGGGACAGGGGGCGCTTACTGAAGCTTTCTTT,CASSLGQGALTEAFF
TRBV7-9,TRBD1,13,TRBJ1-1,few,TGTGCCAGCAGCCAACAGGGGGGCACTGAAGCTTTCTTT,CASSQQGGTEAFF
TRBV6-5,.,13,TRBJ1-1,.,TGTGCCAGCAGTTACTCCAGGTACACTGAAGCTTTCTTT,CASSYSRYTEAFF
TRBV2,TRBD2,13,TRBJ2-7,.,TGTGCCAGCCTGGGAGGGACCTCCTACGAGCAGTACTTC,CASLGGTSYEQYF
TRBV4-2,TRBD2,15,TRBJ2-5,.,TGTGCCAGCAGCCAACTAGCGGGGGGGCGGGAGACCCAGTACTTC,CASSQLAGGRETQYF
TRBV28,.,17,TRBJ1-2,.,TGTGCCAGCAGTTTCGGGGGGGCCGAATTCTCTAACTATGGCTACACCTTC,CASSFGGAEFSNYGYTF
TRBV10-1,TRBD2,16,TRBJ2-7,.,TGCGCCAGCAGTGAAGGGCTAGCGGGGGAGGCTTACGAGCAGTACTTC,CASSEGLAGEAYEQYF
TRBV5-1,TRBD2,15,TRBJ2-1,.,TGCGCCAGCAGCCCTAGCGGCCACTCCTACAATGAGCAGTTCTTC,CASSPSGHSYNEQFF
TRBV27,.,15,TRBJ2-1,.,TGTGCCAGCAGTTCTACCGGGGAGTCCTACAATGAGCAGTTCTTC,CASSSTGESYNEQFF
TRBV12-5,TRBD1,14,TRBJ1-1,few,TGTGCTAGTGGTCGGGACAGCGTAGGGACTGAAGCTTTCTTT,CASGRDSVGTEAFF
TRBV5-1,TRBD1,18,TRBJ2-7,.,TGCGCCAGCAGCCCCTTAGCCCCCGGGACAGGGGGCCCCGACGTGCAGTACTTC,CASSPLAPGTGGPDVQYF
TRBV2,TRBD2,15,TRBJ2-5,.,TGTGCCAGCTTTCTCGCAGCGGGGGCCTTAGTTACCCAGTACTTC,CASFLAAGALVTQYF
TRBV4-2,.,15,TRBJ2-7,.,TGTGCCAGCAGCCAAGCAGAGGACAGCTCCTACGAGCAGTACTTC,CASSQAEDSSYEQYF
TRBV28,.,19,TRBJ2-2,.,TGTGCCAGCAGTTTACAGGGTTGGTTTCGGGAGCGAAACACCGGGGAGCTGTTTTTT,CASSLQGWFRERNTGELFF
TRBV27,TRBD1,17,TRBJ2-3,.,TGTGCCAGCAGTCGGAAACCCCCACAGGGGGCCGGAGATACGCAGTATTTT,CASSRKPPQGAGDTQYF
TRBV6-1,.,15,TRBJ2-5,.,TGTGCCAGCAGTGAACAACCAGGGGGGCAAGAGACCCAGTACTTC,CASSEQPGGQETQYF